This TCR beta chain was documented in a study of T cell responses to AZD1222 COVID-19 vaccine. Study-level findings and limits: Spike-specific TCR repertoires showed rising breadth and depth after two AZD1222 doses.

Assay used: immunoSEQ multiplex PCR; TCRdb lists only in-frame clones, some missing. The sample lists about 110,000 clones; roughly 92% were seen once. For this clone: What it recognizes is unknown.

Combined were second doses at about 4 or about 12 weeks. This receptor was identified in an adult who received the AZD1222 COVID-19 vaccine. The material was peripheral blood, obtained 28 days after the second AZD1222 dose.

As DNA, the CDR3 is TGTGCCAGCAGCCAAGATTTGAACGGCCCCTACGAGCAGTACTTC. Amino acid sequence: CASSQDLNGPYEQYF. The V and J genes are TRBV14 and TRBJ2-7; D is unclear. Trimming shortened V by 0 bases and J by 2 bases, and 11 bases separated the two germline ends. The CDR3 has 15 residues. Germline CDR1 is SGHDN and CDR2 is FVKESK.